The source of this TCR beta chain is a study of cytotoxic CD8 clonotypes in ibrutinib-treated CLL. As for the study in general: Patients attained some 24 partial and 2 complete responses; at median roughly 73 months, around 15 remained remitted while approximately twelve progressed.

Germline-derived CDR1 and CDR2 are SGHTA and FQGTGA. CDR3 length equals 17 residues. J gave up 5 bases and V 5 bases, and 11 bases lay outside the gene matches. Findings and caveats of the study: Baseline clonality exceeded age-matched healthy donors and tracked circulating CD8+ T-cell counts. Contraction or stability on treatment characterized the public clonotypes, which were uncommon. Sustained-remission and progressing patients had different sampling times.

Notes on this clone: The target antigen is unknown.

Using immunoSEQ multiplex PCR, the repertoire was profiled, and TCRdb retains in-frame clones only, with some absent. This sample has nearly 300,000 clones, with about 72% found just once. Sequencing was performed on PBMCs, taken at disease progression, from a patient treated with ibrutinib. The receptor was isolated from a human donor with chronic lymphocytic leukemia. This rearrangement joins TRBV7-3 to TRBJ2-5, with 13 positions matching TRBD2. CDR3 coding DNA: TGTGCCAGCAGCGAGTTTCCGGGACTAGCGGGATTGGAGACCCAGTACTTC. Its translation: CASSEFPGLAGLETQYF. Complete variable domain (other parts from reference TRBV7-3 and TRBJ2-5): GAGVSQTPSNKVTEKGKYVELRCDPISGHTALYWYRQSLGQGPEFLIYFQGTGAADDSGLPNDRFFAVRPEGSVSTLKIQRTERGDSAVYLCASSEFPGLAGLETQYFGPGTRLLVL.